Following are 19 T cell receptor beta chains from one sample sequenced in a study of T cells in Graves' hyperthyroidism and ophthalmopathy. Amplified TCR beta CDR3 regions came from RNA transcripts. The HTBI primer set was used in a first-round RT-PCR of the TCR CDR3. TCRdb recomputed calls from the multiplex PCR reads with MiXCR, one row per CDR3 protein. This table has hundreds of thousands of distinct CDR3 sequences, approximately 14% appearing once. Sequenced material: blood. The receptor set was obtained from a man younger than 35 with Graves' ophthalmopathy.

This clonotype was observed a few times. The V gene is TRBV10-2, the J gene TRBJ1-3, with D possibly matching TRBD1 (6 bases). There are 13 residues in the CDR3. Between the trimmed V and J ends, which lost 2 bases and 4 bases, there was a span of 6 bases. Germline CDR1 is WSHSY and CDR2 is SAAADI. The DNA of the CDR3 is TGCGCCAGCAGTGAGACAGGGGGAAACACCATATATTTT. Its translation: CASSETGGNTIYF.

The chain is built from TRBV7-6 and TRBJ2-5; TRBD1 agrees at 8 bases. Germline V gene sequence: CDR1 SGHVS, CDR2 FNYEAQ. The CDR3 is 15 residues long. With 5 bases clipped from V and 5 bases from J, the junction kept 10 bases outside the gene matches. The CDR3 reads CASSLGTGSRETQYF. DNA of the CDR3: TGTGCCAGCAGCCTAGGGACAGGTTCTCGGGAGACCCAGTACTTC.

This clonotype occurred many times. This rearrangement joins TRBV12-3 or TRBV12-4 to TRBJ2-3, with D possibly matching TRBD2 (6 bases). With 5 bases removed from V and 0 bases from J, the gap between germline ends came to 6 bases. This CDR3 has 13 amino acids. As DNA, the CDR3 is TGTGCCAGCAGTAGCGGGAGCACAGATACGCAGTATTTT. Translated: CASSSGSTDTQYF.

There are a few counts of this clonotype. CDR3 sequence (DNA): TGCGCCAGCAGTGACCTCCCGGACAGGGGGAGGTATGGCTACACCTTC. Protein: CASSDLPDRGRYGYTF. The V call is TRBV10-2, the J call TRBJ1-2; 10 bases are shared with TRBD1. Germline CDR1 is WSHSY and CDR2 is SAAADI. This CDR3 is 16 amino acids long. The V gene end was trimmed by 3 bases and the J gene end by 5 bases; junction bases not matched to a gene: 9.

This sequence joins TRBV27 and TRBJ2-2; 7 nucleotides match TRBD2. With 6 bases clipped from V and 1 base from J, the junction kept 5 bases outside the gene matches. CDR3 length: 15 amino acids. The germline V gene has CDR1 MNHEY and CDR2 SMNVEV (reference sequence). The CDR3 DNA sequence: TGTGCCAGCAGCGTTTGGGGGGGGAACACCGGGGAGCTGTTTTTT. This gives the protein CASSVWGGNTGELFF.

The chain joins TRBV6-6 to TRBJ2-7, with 8 bases aligning to TRBD2. Looked up from germline, CDR1 is MNHNY and CDR2 is SVGAGI (reference sequence). The CDR3 consists of 15 residues. V was clipped by 0 bases and J by 6 bases; unmatched bases: 7. In DNA form, the CDR3 reads TGTGCCAGCAGTTACTCGACCGGGAGGGAGGGCGAGCAGTACTTC. It translates to CASSYSTGREGEQYF.

Turning to this clonotype: A much larger clone sits a single nucleotide away, making a read error possible. V is TRBV3-1 and J is TRBJ2-1, with D possibly matching TRBD1 (7 bases). This CDR3 is 13 amino acids long. V was cut by 3 bases and J by 10 bases, with 13 bases left in between. CDR1 is LGHDT, CDR2 YNNKEL, per germline (reference sequence). The CDR3 region is CASSHGQDYEQFF. The DNA of the CDR3 is TGTGCCAGCAGCCACGGACAGGACTACGAGCAGTTCTTC.

The genes are TRBV5-1 and TRBJ2-3, with D possibly matching TRBD2 (5 bases). Germline V gene data show CDR1 as SGHRS and CDR2 as YFSETQ. This CDR3 is 13 amino acids long. Trimming removed 0 bases at V and 10 bases at J, with 12 bases between. The CDR3 DNA reads as TGCGCCAGCAGCTTGGCCACCGAGGGTGCGCAGTATTTT. Translated, it gives CASSLATEGAQYF.

This clonotype was seen repeatedly, ten times or more. The rearrangement uses TRBV12-3 or TRBV12-4 and TRBJ2-5; TRBD1 matches 8 bases. The CDR3 runs 14 residues. V dropped 4 bases and J dropped 4; count of bases not matched to a gene: 5. The CDR3 reads CASSSEQGGETQYF. The CDR3 DNA reads as TGTGCCAGCAGTTCCGAACAGGGGGGAGAGACCCAGTACTTC.

In this sample, this clonotype turned up many times. The rearrangement joins TRBV20-1 to TRBJ2-5; TRBD2 aligns across 7 bases. The CDR3 has 17 amino acids. The junction had 15 bases not matched to a gene; V was cut back by 4 bases and J by 1 base. Germline values: CDR1 DFQATT, CDR2 SNEGSKA (reference sequence). CDR3 nucleotides: TGCAGTGCTACCTCACAGAGTAGGGCTAGCGGCCAAGAGACCCAGTACTTC. This encodes CSATSQSRASGQETQYF.

This clonotype was counted ten times or more. V gene TRBV28 combines with J gene TRBJ1-4, with TRBD1 as a possible D gene (6 bases). The CDR3 consists of 16 residues. CDR1 is MDHEN and CDR2 is SYDVKM in the germline V gene. The germline V and J ends were trimmed by 8 bases and 6 bases, with 22 bases remaining between them. CDR3 DNA: TGTGCCAGCTGGCCCAGCGGGACGGGGGCTCATGAAAAACTGTTTTTT. Protein sequence: CASWPSGTGAHEKLFF.

This clonotype was observed at least ten times. The chain has TRBV5-1 and TRBJ2-3; 13 positions match TRBD2. The CDR3 has 17 amino acids. The germline V gene encodes CDR1 SGHRS and CDR2 YFSETQ. V shed 4 bases, J shed 7 bases, and the junction held 12 bases outside the gene matches. Here the CDR3 reads CASSRGLGLAGDHTQYF. The CDR3 DNA is TGCGCCAGCAGCCGGGGCCTCGGACTAGCGGGGGATCATACGCAGTATTTT.

The chain uses TRBV3-1 and TRBJ1-2, with 8 positions matching TRBD1. CDR3 length: 15 amino acids. Germline loops: CDR1 LGHDT, CDR2 YNNKEL (reference sequence). V trimming: 1 base; J trimming: 3 bases; junction bases outside the gene matches: 4. CDR3 DNA: TGTGCCAGCAGCCAAGGGCAGGGGGCTTACTATGGCTACACCTTC. This translates into CASSQGQGAYYGYTF. Full variable domain (remainder filled in from reference TRBV3-1 and TRBJ1-2): DTAVSQTPKYLVTQMGNDKSIKCEQNLGHDTMYWYKQDSKKFLKIMFSYNNKELIINETVPNRFSPKSPDKAHLNLHINSLELGDSAVYFCASSQGQGAYYGYTFGSGTRLTVV.

This clonotype occurred many times. The chain's CDR3 is CASSRTGNTGELFF. The CDR3 DNA reads TGTGCCAGCAGCCGGACAGGAAACACCGGGGAGCTGTTTTTT. V gene TRBV11-1 combines with J gene TRBJ2-2, with 7 bases fitting TRBD1. V was clipped by 5 bases and J by 2 bases; unmatched bases: 2. The germline V gene encodes CDR1 SGHAT and CDR2 FQDESV (reference sequence). This CDR3 region has 14 residues.

This clonotype was recorded at least ten times. This chain connects TRBV19 to TRBJ1-1; unclear D gene. V lost 6 bases and J lost 1, with 18 bases in between. The CDR3 spans 16 residues. Germline V CDR1 and CDR2: LNHDA, SQIVND (reference sequence). CDR3 DNA sequence: TGTGCCAGTAGCCAAGGACCTGGGCAAGGGAACACTGAAGCTTTCTTT. Translated, it gives CASSQGPGQGNTEAFF.

Many counts were recorded for this clonotype. Here the CDR3 DNA reads TGTGCCAGCAGTTCCGACAGGACCGGCTCCTACGAGCAGTACTTC. Its protein product is CASSSDRTGSYEQYF. This chain links TRBV12-3 or TRBV12-4 with TRBJ2-7; the D gene is possibly TRBD1 (6 bases). The CDR3 totals 15 residues. The germline V and J ends were trimmed by 4 bases and 0 bases, with 13 bases remaining between them.

This clonotype was seen repeatedly, ten times or more. This sequence joins TRBV12-3 or TRBV12-4 and TRBJ1-2; D may be TRBD1 (6 bases). The CDR3 runs to 14 residues. Deletions cut 3 bases from V and 5 bases from J, with 13 bases between. The CDR3 bases are TGTGCCAGCAGTTTGGACAGTTTATGGTATGGCTACACCTTC. It is translated as CASSLDSLWYGYTF.

This clonotype appeared many times. The chain carries TRBV7-2 and TRBJ2-5, with 9 positions matching TRBD1. In germline, CDR1 is SGHTA, CDR2 FQGNSA. The CDR3 is made up of 15 amino acids. Trimming at V came to 1 base and at J to 4 bases, leaving 4 bases not matched to a gene. The CDR3: CASSLDRGPVETQYF. CDR3 nucleotides: TGTGCCAGCAGCTTAGACAGGGGGCCGGTAGAGACCCAGTACTTC.

This clonotype was counted only a few times. The chain has TRBV18 and TRBJ2-7; D unclear. The CDR3 is 14 amino acids. Per the germline V gene, CDR1 is KGHSH and CDR2 is LQKENI. V was clipped by 3 bases and J by 0 bases, with 9 bases between them. DNA of the CDR3: TGTGCCAGCTCACCTTCGCTGTCCTCCTACGAGCAGTACTTC. The encoded protein is CASSPSLSSYEQYF.